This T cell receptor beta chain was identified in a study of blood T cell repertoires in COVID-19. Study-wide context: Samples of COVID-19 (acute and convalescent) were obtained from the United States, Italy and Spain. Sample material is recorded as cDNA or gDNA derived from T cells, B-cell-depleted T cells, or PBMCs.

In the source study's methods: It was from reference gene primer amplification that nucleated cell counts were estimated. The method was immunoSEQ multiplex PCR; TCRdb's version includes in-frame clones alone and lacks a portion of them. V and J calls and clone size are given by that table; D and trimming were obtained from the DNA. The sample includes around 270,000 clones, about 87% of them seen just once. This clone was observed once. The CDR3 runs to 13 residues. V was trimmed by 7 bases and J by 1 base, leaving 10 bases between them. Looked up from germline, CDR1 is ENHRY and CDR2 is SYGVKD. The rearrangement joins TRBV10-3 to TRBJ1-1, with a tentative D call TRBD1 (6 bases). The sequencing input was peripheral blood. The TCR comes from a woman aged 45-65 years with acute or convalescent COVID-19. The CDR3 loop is CAIIGQPNTEAFF. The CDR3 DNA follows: TGTGCCATCATAGGACAGCCGAACACTGAAGCTTTCTTT.